This entry describes one T cell receptor (beta chain). This entry is derived from a study of cytomegalovirus exposure and HLA in healthy donors. Data came from immunoSEQ multiplex PCR; TCRdb stores just in-frame clones and leaves some out. This sample has under 200,000 clones, with around 84% found just once. After removal of 4 bases from V and 4 bases from J, the junction contained 1 base not matched to a gene. Germline CDR1 is MDHEN and CDR2 is SYDVKM. The CDR3 is made up of 14 amino acids. This TCR was recovered from a man in his late teens or twenties in good health and CMV-seropositive. The chain recombines TRBV28 with TRBJ1-2, with TRBD1 identical over 12 bases. What was sequenced was PBMCs. Here the CDR3 reads CASSWDRGLYGYTF. CDR3 nucleotides: TGTGCCAGCAGTTGGGACAGGGGGCTCTATGGCTACACCTTC.